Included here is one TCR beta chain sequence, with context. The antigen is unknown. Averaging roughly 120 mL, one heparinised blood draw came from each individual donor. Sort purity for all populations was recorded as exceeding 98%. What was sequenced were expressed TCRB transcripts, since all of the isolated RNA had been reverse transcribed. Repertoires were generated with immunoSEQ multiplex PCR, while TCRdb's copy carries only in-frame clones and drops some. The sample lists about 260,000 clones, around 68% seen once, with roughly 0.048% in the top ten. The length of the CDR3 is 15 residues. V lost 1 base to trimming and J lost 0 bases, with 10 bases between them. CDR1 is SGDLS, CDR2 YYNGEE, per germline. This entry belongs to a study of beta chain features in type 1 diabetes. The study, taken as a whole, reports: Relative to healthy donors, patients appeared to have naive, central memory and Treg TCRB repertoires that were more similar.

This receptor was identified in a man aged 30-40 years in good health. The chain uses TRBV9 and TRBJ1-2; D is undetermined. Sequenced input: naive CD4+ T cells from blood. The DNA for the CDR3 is TGTGCCAGCAGCGTAAGTGGCACTACTAACTATGGCTACACCTTC. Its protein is CASSVSGTTNYGYTF.